Listed here is a single TCR beta chain. The data were produced by immunoSEQ multiplex PCR, yet TCRdb's version contains in-frame clones alone and is incomplete. The repertoire has 220,000 or so clones, 82% of them found once; the top ten carry 7% to 10%. Those enrolled in Seattle joined during active infection and were followed longitudinally afterward. This sample was taken from a study of blood T cell repertoires in COVID-19. Trimming took 1 base from V and 6 from J; bases not matched to a gene: 3. The CDR3 is 15 amino acids. CDR1 is SQVTM and CDR2 is ANQGSEA in the germline V gene. The rearrangement uses TRBV29-1 and TRBJ1-6; TRBD1 agrees at 10 bases. Sequenced material: peripheral blood. The TCR originated in a woman aged 80 or older with COVID-19, enrolled during active disease. The CDR3 nucleotides read TGCAGCGTTGAAGGCCGGGACAGGGGTAATTCACCCCTCCACTTT. The encoded protein is CSVEGRDRGNSPLHF.